The TCR beta chain under discussion was sequenced for a study of blood T cell repertoires in COVID-19. For the study at large: The origin of the acute and convalescent COVID-19 samples was the United States, Italy and Spain.

Authors' processing steps: Nucleated cell counts were estimated from reference gene primer amplification. The assay was immunoSEQ multiplex PCR, and TCRdb's table has in-frame clones only and misses some. V and J calls and clone size come straight from that table; D and trimming were deduced from the DNA. The sample records fewer than 85,000 clones, around 83% being singletons. Per the germline V gene, CDR1 is SGHRS and CDR2 is YFSETQ. The CDR3 is 18 amino acids. Trimming cost V 1 base and J 8 bases, with 27 bases left between them. The clonotype comes from a woman aged 55-69 years with acute or convalescent COVID-19. This rearrangement joins TRBV5-1 to TRBJ1-2; D may be TRBD1 (6 bases). Material: peripheral blood. The CDR3 nucleotides are TGCGCCAGCAGCTTGAGTATCGAGGCAGGGGCATCTCTAGGAGGCTACACCTTC. It encodes CASSLSIEAGASLGGYTF.